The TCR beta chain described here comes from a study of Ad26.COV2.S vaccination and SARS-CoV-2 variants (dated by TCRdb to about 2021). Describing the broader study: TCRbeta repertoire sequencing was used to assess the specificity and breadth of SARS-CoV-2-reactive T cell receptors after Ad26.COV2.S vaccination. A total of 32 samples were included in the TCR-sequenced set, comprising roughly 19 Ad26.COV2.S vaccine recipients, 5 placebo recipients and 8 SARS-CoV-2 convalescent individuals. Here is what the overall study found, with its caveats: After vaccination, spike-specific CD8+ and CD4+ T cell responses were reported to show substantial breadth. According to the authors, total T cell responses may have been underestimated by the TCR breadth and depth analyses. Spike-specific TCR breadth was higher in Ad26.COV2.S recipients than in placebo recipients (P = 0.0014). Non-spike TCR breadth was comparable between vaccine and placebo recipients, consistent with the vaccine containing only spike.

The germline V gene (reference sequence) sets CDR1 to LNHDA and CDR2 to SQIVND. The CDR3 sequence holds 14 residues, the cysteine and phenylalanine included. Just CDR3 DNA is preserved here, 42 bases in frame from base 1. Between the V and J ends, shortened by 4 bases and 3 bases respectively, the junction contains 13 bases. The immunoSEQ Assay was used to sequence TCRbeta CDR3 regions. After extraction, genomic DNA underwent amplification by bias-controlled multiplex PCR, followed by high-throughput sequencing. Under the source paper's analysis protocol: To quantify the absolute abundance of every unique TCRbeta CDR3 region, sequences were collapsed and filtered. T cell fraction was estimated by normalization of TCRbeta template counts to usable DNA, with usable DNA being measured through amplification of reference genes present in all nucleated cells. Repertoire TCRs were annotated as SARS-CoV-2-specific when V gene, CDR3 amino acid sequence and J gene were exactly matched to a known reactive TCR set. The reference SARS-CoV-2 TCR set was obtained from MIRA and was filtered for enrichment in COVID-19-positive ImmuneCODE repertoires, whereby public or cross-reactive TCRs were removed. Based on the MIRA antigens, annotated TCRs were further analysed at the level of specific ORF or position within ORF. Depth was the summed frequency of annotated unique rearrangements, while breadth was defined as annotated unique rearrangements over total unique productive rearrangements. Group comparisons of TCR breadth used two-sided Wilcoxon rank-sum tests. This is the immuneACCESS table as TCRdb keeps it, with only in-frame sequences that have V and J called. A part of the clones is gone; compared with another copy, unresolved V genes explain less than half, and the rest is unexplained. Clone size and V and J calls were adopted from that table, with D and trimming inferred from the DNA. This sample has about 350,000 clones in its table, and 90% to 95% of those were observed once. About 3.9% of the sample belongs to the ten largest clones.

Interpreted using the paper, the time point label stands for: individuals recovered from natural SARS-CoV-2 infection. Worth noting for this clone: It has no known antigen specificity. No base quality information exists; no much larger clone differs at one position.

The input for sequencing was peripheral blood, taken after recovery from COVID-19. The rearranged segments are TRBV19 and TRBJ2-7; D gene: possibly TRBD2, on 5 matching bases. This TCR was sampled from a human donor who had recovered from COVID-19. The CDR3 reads CASSSRGSIYEQYF. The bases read TGTGCCAGTAGTAGTCGGGGAAGCATCTACGAGCAGTACTTC.